This T cell receptor (beta chain) appears in the sequencing data of a study of blood T cells in healthy people across ages. Study-wide points: Donors of long life had a larger count of naive CD4+ cells and greater diversity than aged donors.

In this sample, this clonotype turned up a few times. Its specificity is unknown. This CDR3 comprises 14 residues. The V gene's germline CDR1 is MNHEY and CDR2 SVGAGI. V lost 6 bases, J lost 7 bases, and 16 bases lay in between. Together with a sample-barcoded 5' primer, a J-beta primer mix was included in a second PCR lasting about 6 to 11 cycles. TCRdb ran MiXCR on the 5' RACE reads and lists one entry per CDR3 protein. The sample contains around 1,500,000 distinct CDR3 sequences, over 25% of which appear only once. The origin of this receptor is a woman in her thirties in good health. J is TRBJ1-5 and V is TRBV6-5; weak D call: TRBD1 (5 bases). The sequencing sample was made of blood. CDR3 residues: CASSRAGQMQPQHF. Here the CDR3 DNA reads TGTGCCAGCAGCAGGGCAGGTCAAATGCAGCCCCAGCATTTT.